The 12 T cell receptor beta chains listed next were all sequenced from one sample in a study of cytomegalovirus exposure and HLA in healthy donors. Primers: 60 Vbeta forward and 13 Jbeta reverse. Here immunoSEQ multiplex PCR was the method, and the copy in TCRdb shows in-frame clones only, minus some. This table has over 100,000 clones, 80% appearing once. Sequenced input: PBMCs. The receptors shown here come from a man aged 25 to 45 in good health and CMV-seronegative.

The chain carries TRBV6-5 and TRBJ1-4; 9 bases are shared with TRBD1. CDR1 is MNHEY and CDR2 is SVGAGI in the germline V gene. J was trimmed by 8 bases and V by 0 bases; bases with no gene match: 1. This CDR3 is 14 amino acids long. CDR3 in amino acids: CASSYSGQGEKLFF. The DNA of the CDR3 is TGTGCCAGCAGTTACTCTGGACAGGGGGAAAAACTGTTTTTT.

The chain couples TRBV7-9 to TRBJ2-3; TRBD1 agrees at 9 bases. V lost 10 bases to trimming and J lost 4 bases; unmatched junction nucleotides: 9. Germline CDR1 and CDR2: SEHNR and FQNEAQ (reference sequence). The length of the CDR3 is 14 residues. CDR3 residues: CATQDRGGSDTQYF. The CDR3 DNA follows: TGTGCCACCCAGGACAGGGGAGGATCAGATACGCAGTATTTT.

The chain uses TRBV7-9 and TRBJ1-4; a weak D match, TRBD1 (5 bases). CDR3 size: 13 residues. V dropped 5 bases and J dropped 5 bases, with 9 bases sitting between them. Germline lookup yields CDR1 SEHNR and CDR2 FQNEAQ (reference sequence). This chain's CDR3 is CASSGRGNEKLFF. The CDR3 region has the DNA TGTGCCAGCAGCGGCCGGGGGAATGAAAAACTGTTTTTT.

The chain carries TRBV6-4 and TRBJ2-1; maybe TRBD1 (7 bases). CDR1 is MRHNA and CDR2 is SNTAGT in the germline V gene. This CDR3 has 14 amino acids. The V and J ends lost 4 bases and 8 bases respectively, with 15 bases between them. CDR3 in amino acids: CASSARGDWHEQFF. CDR3 nucleotides: TGTGCCAGCAGTGCCAGGGGGGACTGGCATGAGCAGTTCTTC.

This clone was seen repeatedly, ten times or more. The chain uses TRBV2 and TRBJ2-7, with 9 positions matching TRBD1. The length of the CDR3 is 14 residues. V was clipped by 4 bases and J by 4 bases; unmatched bases: 5. Germline V lookup: CDR1 SNHLY, CDR2 FYNNEI. This CDR3 reads CASSGRTGAYEQYF. DNA for the CDR3: TGTGCCAGCAGTGGCCGGACAGGGGCGTACGAGCAGTACTTC.

CDR3 amino acids: CASSQAVGTSVIPTYEQYF. CDR3 bases: TGTGCCAGCAGCCAAGCCGTCGGGACTAGCGTGATACCGACCTACGAGCAGTACTTC. J is TRBJ2-7 and V is TRBV4-2; 10 nucleotides align to TRBD2. CDR3 length equals 19 residues. Trimming removed 1 base from V and 2 bases from J; junction bases left unmatched: 14. The germline V gene has CDR1 LGHNA and CDR2 YNFKEQ.

The chain carries TRBV18 and TRBJ2-3; weak D call: TRBD2 (6 bases). Looked up from germline, CDR1 is KGHSH and CDR2 is LQKENI. The CDR3 loop spans 14 amino acids. V gave up 2 bases and J gave up 5 bases, with 11 bases separating them. The CDR3, as DNA: TGTGCCAGCTCACCAATCGGGGAGGTAGATACGCAGTATTTT. The encoded protein is CASSPIGEVDTQYF.

For the CDR3, the DNA is TGTGCCAGCAGTAAGGGAGCAGAGAGATACGAGCAGTACTTC. It is translated as CASSKGAERYEQYF. This chain links TRBV11-1 with TRBJ2-7; the D gene is possibly TRBD2 (5 bases). The CDR3 extends over 14 amino acids. The V gene lost 6 bases and the J gene lost 4 bases, with 16 bases spanning the gap. Germline lookup yields CDR1 SGHAT and CDR2 FQDESV (reference sequence).

The V call is TRBV15, the J call TRBJ2-4; TRBD1 might be the D (6 bases). Germline CDR1 LNHNV, CDR2 YYDKDF (reference sequence). V lost 2 bases to trimming and J lost 0 bases, with 14 bases between them. This CDR3 has 17 residues. The CDR3 spells CATSRRTDLLAKNIQYF. The CDR3 DNA follows: TGTGCCACCAGCAGAAGGACAGACTTATTAGCCAAAAACATTCAGTACTTC. The complete variable domain, with remaining parts taken from reference TRBV15 and TRBJ2-4, reads DAMVIQNPRYQVTQFGKPVTLSCSQTLNHNVMYWYQQKSSQAPKLLFHYYDKDFNNEADTPDNFQSRRPNTSFCFLDIRSPGLGDTAMYLCATSRRTDLLAKNIQYFGAGTRLSVL.

Only a few counts were recorded for this clone. The DNA of the CDR3 is TGTGCCAGCAGCCAAGTGACCGGGGGCGACAGGGGGTCAGAGACCCAGTACTTC. Translated: CASSQVTGGDRGSETQYF. This chain uses TRBV4-2 with TRBJ2-5; 9 positions agree with TRBD1. CDR3 size: 18 residues. In germline, CDR1 is LGHNA, CDR2 YNFKEQ. V trimming: 1 base; J trimming: 4 bases; junction bases outside the gene matches: 13.

The rearrangement uses TRBV19 and TRBJ2-7, with D possibly being TRBD2 (7 bases). The CDR3 has 14 residues. Germline values: CDR1 LNHDA, CDR2 SQIVND (reference sequence). V was trimmed by 5 bases and J by 4 bases, leaving 15 bases between them. The CDR3 sequence: CASSVGGRGYEQYF. CDR3 nucleotide sequence: TGTGCCAGTAGTGTCGGTGGGAGGGGGTACGAGCAGTACTTC.

The chain joins TRBV29-1 to TRBJ2-3; 11 nucleotides match TRBD2. From germline, CDR1 is SQVTM and CDR2 ANQGSEA. The length of the CDR3 is 16 residues. V gave up 6 bases and J gave up 1 base; unmatched junction bases: 9. CDR3 nucleotide sequence: TGCAGCGTGGGCGCGACTAGCGGGGCCCGCACAGATACGCAGTATTTT. This gives the protein CSVGATSGARTDTQYF.